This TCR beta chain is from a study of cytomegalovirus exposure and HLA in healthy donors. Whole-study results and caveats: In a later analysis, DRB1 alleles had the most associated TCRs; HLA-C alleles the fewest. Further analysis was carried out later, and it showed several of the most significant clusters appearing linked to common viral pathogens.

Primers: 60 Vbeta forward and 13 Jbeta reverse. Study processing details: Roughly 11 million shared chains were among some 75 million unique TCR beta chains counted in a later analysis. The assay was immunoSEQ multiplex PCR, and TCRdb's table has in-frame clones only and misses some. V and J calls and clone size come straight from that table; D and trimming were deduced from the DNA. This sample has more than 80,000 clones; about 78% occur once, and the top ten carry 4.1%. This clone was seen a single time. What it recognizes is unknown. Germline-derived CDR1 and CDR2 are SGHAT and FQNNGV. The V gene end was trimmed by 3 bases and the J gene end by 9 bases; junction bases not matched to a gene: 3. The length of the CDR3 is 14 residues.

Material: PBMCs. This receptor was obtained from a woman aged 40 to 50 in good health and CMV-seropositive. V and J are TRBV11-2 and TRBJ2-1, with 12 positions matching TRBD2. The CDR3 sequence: CASSFLAGGFEQFF. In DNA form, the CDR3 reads TGTGCCAGCAGCTTTCTAGCGGGAGGGTTTGAGCAGTTCTTC.